The T cell receptor (beta chain) under discussion was sequenced for a study of post-analysis software for immune sequencing data. Study context: The cohort encompassed relapsing-remitting, secondary progressive and progressive-relapsing multiple sclerosis disease courses.

Study conclusions and caveats: With F measure, samples from one preparation batch clustered together strongly.

Researchers reported that TCR beta cDNA libraries carried unique molecular identifiers. With roughly 1 to 11 million T cells as the source, about half a million cDNA molecules resulted. TCRdb re-derived calls from the PCR reads in MiXCR, one entry per CDR3 protein. Of hundreds of thousands of distinct CDR3 sequences listed, about 50% are singletons. Worth noting for this clonotype: Its matching antigen is unknown.

The sample comprised blood. The receptor was derived from a girl between 5 and 17 years old with multiple sclerosis.

CDR3 residues: CASSLGVAGLGDEQYF. The CDR3 DNA reads as TGTGCCAGCAGCTTAGGAGTAGCGGGCCTGGGGGACGAGCAGTACTTC. This chain joins TRBV7-6 and TRBJ2-7, with 7 bases identical to TRBD2. CDR1 and CDR2 (germline): SGHVS, FNYEAQ. J lost 5 bases, V lost 1 base, and 11 bases had no gene match. The CDR3 length is 16 residues. Based on the CDR3 plus reference TRBV7-6 and TRBJ2-7, the full variable domain is GAGVSQSPRYKVTKRGQDVALRCDPISGHVSLYWYRQALGQGPEFLTYFNYEAQQDKSGLPNDRFSAERPEGSISTLTIQRTEQRDSAMYRCASSLGVAGLGDEQYFGPGTRLTVT.